These T cell receptor beta chains were read from a single sample in a study of T-cell memory formation after mild COVID-19. TCRdb fed the 5' RACE reads into MiXCR, producing one record per CDR3 protein. The table includes more than 300,000 distinct CDR3 sequences, roughly 15% detected once. The sample was PBMCs or a T cell subset sorted from them (not recorded which). The receptors derive from a man younger than 35 who had mild COVID-19 (a few samples of this study predate the infection). Cell type and time point are not known. Both conserved end residues are part of each CDR3. Each record gives: clone size, V gene, D gene, J gene, CDR3 DNA, CDR3 protein. D genes are given only for firm matches. Size is stated for part of the rows, as once, few or many counts, or as a class when the clone is expanded.

abundance: NA
v_gene: TRBV5-1
d_gene: TRBD1
j_gene: TRBJ2-7
CDR3nt: TGCGCCAGCAGCACACGGACAGGGGGGGTCGAGCAGTACTTC
CDR3aa: CASSTRTGGVEQYF

abundance: many
v_gene: TRBV27
d_gene: NA
j_gene: TRBJ2-1
CDR3nt: TGTGCCAGCGACAGGTCCGACTACAATGAGCAGTTCTTC
CDR3aa: CASDRSDYNEQFF

abundance: few
v_gene: TRBV7-8
d_gene: NA
j_gene: TRBJ1-4
CDR3nt: TGTGCCAGCAGCTGGGAGGCGATTTTGTACGGACGAAAACTGTTTTTT
CDR3aa: CASSWEAILYGRKLFF

abundance: many
v_gene: TRBV12-3/TRBV12-4
d_gene: TRBD2
j_gene: TRBJ2-5
CDR3nt: TGTGCCAGCCGTCTGACTAGCGGTGGCTGGGAGACCCAGTACTTC
CDR3aa: CASRLTSGGWETQYF

abundance: many
v_gene: TRBV7-6
d_gene: TRBD2
j_gene: TRBJ2-3
CDR3nt: TGTGCCAGCAGCCCGGGGGGGGGTCCCGGAGATACGCAGTATTTT
CDR3aa: CASSPGGGPGDTQYF

abundance: NA
v_gene: TRBV5-1
d_gene: TRBD1
j_gene: TRBJ2-5
CDR3nt: TGCGCCAGCAGCTTCAACGACAGGGGAGAGACCCAGTACTTC
CDR3aa: CASSFNDRGETQYF

abundance: NA
v_gene: TRBV6-5
d_gene: NA
j_gene: TRBJ2-2
CDR3nt: TGTGCCAGCAGTGCCACGACCGGGGAGCTGTTTTTT
CDR3aa: CASSATTGELFF

abundance: NA
v_gene: TRBV2
d_gene: NA
j_gene: TRBJ2-3
CDR3nt: TGTGCCAGCAGCCCCCGTCTAGCCGCAGATACGCAGTATTTT
CDR3aa: CASSPRLAADTQYF

abundance: many
v_gene: TRBV20-1
d_gene: NA
j_gene: TRBJ2-5
CDR3nt: TGCAGTGCTTCGCCCGGGGAGACCCAGTACTTC
CDR3aa: CSASPGETQYF

abundance: NA
v_gene: TRBV7-6
d_gene: NA
j_gene: TRBJ2-5
CDR3nt: TGTGCCAGCACCCCCGCAGGGATGTGGGAGACCCAGTACTTC
CDR3aa: CASTPAGMWETQYF

abundance: few
v_gene: TRBV30
d_gene: NA
j_gene: TRBJ2-6
CDR3nt: TGTGCCTCCCCGGACAGCAAACTTATCCGCTCTGGGGCCAACGTCCTGACTTTC
CDR3aa: CASPDSKLIRSGANVLTF

abundance: NA
v_gene: TRBV4-3
d_gene: TRBD1
j_gene: TRBJ1-6
CDR3nt: TGCGCCAGCAGCCAGAGGGACAGCCCCTCCTATAATTCACCCCTCCACTTT
CDR3aa: CASSQRDSPSYNSPLHF

abundance: few
v_gene: TRBV7-2
d_gene: TRBD2
j_gene: TRBJ2-7
CDR3nt: TGTGCCAGCAGCTTTAGCGGGGGGGCGTACGAGCAGTACTTC
CDR3aa: CASSFSGGAYEQYF

abundance: few
v_gene: TRBV29-1
d_gene: NA
j_gene: TRBJ1-1
CDR3nt: TGCAGCGTTGTAGGGGCAGACACTGAAGCTTTCTTT
CDR3aa: CSVVGADTEAFF

abundance: few
v_gene: TRBV9
d_gene: NA
j_gene: TRBJ2-6
CDR3nt: TGTGCCAGCAGCGTAGACCCTTACGTCGGTACTGGGGCCAACGTCCTGACTTTC
CDR3aa: CASSVDPYVGTGANVLTF

abundance: NA
v_gene: TRBV11-3
d_gene: NA
j_gene: TRBJ2-7
CDR3nt: TGTGCCAGCAGCTTAGGTCCGGGAAAGCAGTACTTC
CDR3aa: CASSLGPGKQYF